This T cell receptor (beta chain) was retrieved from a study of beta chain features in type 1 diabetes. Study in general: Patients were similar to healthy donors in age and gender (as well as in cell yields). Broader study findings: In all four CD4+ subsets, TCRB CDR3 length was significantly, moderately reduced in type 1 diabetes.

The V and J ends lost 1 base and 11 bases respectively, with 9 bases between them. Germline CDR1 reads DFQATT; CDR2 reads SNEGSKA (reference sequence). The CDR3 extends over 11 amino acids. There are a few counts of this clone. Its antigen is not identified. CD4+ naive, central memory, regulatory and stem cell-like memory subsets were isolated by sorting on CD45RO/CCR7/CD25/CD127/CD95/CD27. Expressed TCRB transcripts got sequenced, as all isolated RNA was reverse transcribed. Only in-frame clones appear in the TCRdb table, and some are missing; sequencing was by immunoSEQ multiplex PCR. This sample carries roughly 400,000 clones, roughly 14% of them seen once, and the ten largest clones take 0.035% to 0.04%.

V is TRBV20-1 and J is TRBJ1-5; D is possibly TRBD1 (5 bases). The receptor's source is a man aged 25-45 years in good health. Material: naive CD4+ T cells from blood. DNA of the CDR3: TGCAGTGCTAGAGGGGGCAAGGCCCAGCATTTT. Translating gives CSARGGKAQHF.